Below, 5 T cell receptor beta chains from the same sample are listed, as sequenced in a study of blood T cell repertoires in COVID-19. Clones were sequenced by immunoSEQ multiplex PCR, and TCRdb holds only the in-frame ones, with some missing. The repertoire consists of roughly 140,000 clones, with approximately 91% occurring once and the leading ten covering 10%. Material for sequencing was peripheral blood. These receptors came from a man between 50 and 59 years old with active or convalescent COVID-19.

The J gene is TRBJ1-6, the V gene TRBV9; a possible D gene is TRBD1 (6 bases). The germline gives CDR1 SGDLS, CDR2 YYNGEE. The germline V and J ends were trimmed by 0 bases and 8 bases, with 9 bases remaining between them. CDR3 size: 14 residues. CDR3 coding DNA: TGTGCCAGCAGCGTAGAGGGGGTTGATTCACCCCTCCACTTT. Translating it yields CASSVEGVDSPLHF.

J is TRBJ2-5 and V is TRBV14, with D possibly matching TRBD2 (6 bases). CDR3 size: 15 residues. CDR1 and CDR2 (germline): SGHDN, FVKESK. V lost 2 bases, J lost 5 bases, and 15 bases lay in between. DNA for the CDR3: TGTGCCAGCAGCCAACGGACCGGGACTCGGGAGACCCAGTACTTC. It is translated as CASSQRTGTRETQYF.

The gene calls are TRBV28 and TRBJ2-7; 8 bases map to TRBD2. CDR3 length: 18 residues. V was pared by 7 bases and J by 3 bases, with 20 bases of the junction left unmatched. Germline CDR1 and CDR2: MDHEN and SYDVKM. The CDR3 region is CASTQGVSGRPSSYEQYF. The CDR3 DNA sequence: TGTGCCAGCACCCAAGGGGTCAGCGGGAGACCATCTAGCTACGAGCAGTACTTC.

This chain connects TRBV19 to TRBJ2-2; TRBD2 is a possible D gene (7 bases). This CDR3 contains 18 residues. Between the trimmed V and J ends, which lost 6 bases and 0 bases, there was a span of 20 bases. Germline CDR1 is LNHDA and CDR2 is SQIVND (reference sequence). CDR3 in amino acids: CASRWGGTRGSNTGELFF. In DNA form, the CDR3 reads TGTGCCAGTAGATGGGGGGGAACCAGGGGCTCGAACACCGGGGAGCTGTTTTTT.

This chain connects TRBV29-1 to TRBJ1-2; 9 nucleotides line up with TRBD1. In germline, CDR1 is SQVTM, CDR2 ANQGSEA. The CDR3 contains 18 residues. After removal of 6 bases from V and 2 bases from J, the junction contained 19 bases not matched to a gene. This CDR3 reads CSVLKWDRVSVENYGYTF. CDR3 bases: TGCAGCGTCCTTAAATGGGACAGGGTTTCCGTAGAGAACTATGGCTACACCTTC.